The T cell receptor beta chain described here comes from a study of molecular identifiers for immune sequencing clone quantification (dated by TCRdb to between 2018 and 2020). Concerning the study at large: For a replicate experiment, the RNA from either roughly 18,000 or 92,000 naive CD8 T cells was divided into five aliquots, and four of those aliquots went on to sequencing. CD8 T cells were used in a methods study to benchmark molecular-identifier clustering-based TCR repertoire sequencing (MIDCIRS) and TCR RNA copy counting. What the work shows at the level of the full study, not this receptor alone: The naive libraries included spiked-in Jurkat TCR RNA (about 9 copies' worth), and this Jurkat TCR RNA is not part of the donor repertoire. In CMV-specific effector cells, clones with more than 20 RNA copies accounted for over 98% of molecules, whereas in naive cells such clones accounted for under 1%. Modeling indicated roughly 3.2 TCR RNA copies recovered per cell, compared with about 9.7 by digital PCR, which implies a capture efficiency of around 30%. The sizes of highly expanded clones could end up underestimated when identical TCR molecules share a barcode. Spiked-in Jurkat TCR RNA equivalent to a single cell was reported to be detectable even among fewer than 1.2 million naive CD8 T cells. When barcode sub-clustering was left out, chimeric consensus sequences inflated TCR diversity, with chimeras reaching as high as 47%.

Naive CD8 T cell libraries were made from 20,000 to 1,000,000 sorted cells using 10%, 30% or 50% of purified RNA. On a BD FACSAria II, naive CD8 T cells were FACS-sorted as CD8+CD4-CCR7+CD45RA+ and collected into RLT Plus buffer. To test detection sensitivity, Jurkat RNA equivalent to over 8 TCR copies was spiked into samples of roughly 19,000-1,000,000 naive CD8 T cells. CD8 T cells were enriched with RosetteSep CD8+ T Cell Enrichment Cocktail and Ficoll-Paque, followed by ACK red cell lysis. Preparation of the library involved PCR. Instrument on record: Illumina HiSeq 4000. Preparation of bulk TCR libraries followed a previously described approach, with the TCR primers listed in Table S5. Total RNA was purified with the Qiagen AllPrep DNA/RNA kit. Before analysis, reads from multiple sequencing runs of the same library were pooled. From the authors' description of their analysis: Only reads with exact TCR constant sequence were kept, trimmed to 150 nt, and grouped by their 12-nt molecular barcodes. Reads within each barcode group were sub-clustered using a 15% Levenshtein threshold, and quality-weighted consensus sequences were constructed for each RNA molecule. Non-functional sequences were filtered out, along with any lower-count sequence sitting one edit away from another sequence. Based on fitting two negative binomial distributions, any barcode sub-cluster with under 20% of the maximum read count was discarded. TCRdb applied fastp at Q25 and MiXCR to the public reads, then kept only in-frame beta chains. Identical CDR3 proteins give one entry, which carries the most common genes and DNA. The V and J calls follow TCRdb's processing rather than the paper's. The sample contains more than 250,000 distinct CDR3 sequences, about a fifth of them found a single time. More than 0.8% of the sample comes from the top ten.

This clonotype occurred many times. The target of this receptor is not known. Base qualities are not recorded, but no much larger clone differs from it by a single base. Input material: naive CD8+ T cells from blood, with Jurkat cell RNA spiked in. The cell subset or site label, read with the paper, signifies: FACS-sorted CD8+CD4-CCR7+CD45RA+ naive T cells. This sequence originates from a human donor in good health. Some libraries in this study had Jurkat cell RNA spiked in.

The nucleotide sequence is given as TGTGCCAGCAGCTTGGCCGGGACTAGGAGCTCCTACGAGCAGTACTTC. This translates into CASSLAGTRSSYEQYF. The chain is assembled from TRBV5-5 and TRBJ2-7, and TRBD2 aligns with 8 junction nucleotides. V ends up 0 bases short and J 0 bases short, with an unmatched junction base count of 5. From the cysteine up to the phenylalanine, the CDR3 has a length of 16 residues. CDR3 DNA only is kept here, 48 bases in frame from base 1. Based on the germline V gene (reference sequence), the CDR1 and CDR2 sequences are SGHKS and YYEKEE.